The T cell receptor beta chain under discussion was sequenced for a study of blood T cells in healthy people across ages. The study's findings and limits: Naive and antigen-experienced cells were not separated, limiting conclusive comparison.

CDR1 is SGHRS, CDR2 YFSETQ, per germline. This CDR3 is 14 amino acids long. It was with a sample-barcoded 5' primer and a J-beta primer mix that a second PCR of roughly 7 to 12 cycles was run. TCRdb itself ran the 5' RACE reads through MiXCR, one entry per CDR3 protein. In the table there are over 700,000 distinct CDR3 sequences, approximately 25% of which are singletons. This clonotype appeared once. What it binds is not known. An end of the junction does not agree with germline; a read error may underlie this. The data also belong to a second study, concerning T cells of mothers and their children. From that second work: A few healthy Caucasian mothers, along with their six children, served as the donors. From each mother came over 9 million TCR beta CDR3 reads, and from each child came 2.5 million to 3 million.

Sequenced sample: blood. The source is a boy aged 5-17 years in good health. The chain links TRBV5-1 to TRBJ2-2; D is unresolved. For the CDR3, the DNA is TGCGCCAGCACGCTGGCGGCGAAAACCGGGGAGCTGTTTTTT. Amino acids: CASTLAAKTGELFF.